These T cell receptor beta chains were read from a single sample in a study. MiXCR, run by TCRdb on the 5' RACE reads, gives a single entry per CDR3 protein. Among just under 65,000 distinct CDR3 sequences, approximately 22% were seen once, and the ten largest hold about 3%. Sequenced material: memory CD4+ T cells sorted from a lymph node. These TCRs come from a female donor with breast cancer. Each CDR3 is given with its conserved first and last residue. Each record gives: D gene, V gene, J gene, clone size, CDR3 protein, CDR3 DNA. D genes are given only for firm matches. Clone size is not always given. Where it is, it says once, few, many or a class for expanded clones.

>TRBD2|TRBV5-5|TRBJ2-1|.
CASSLGTSGVSYNEQFF
TGTGCCAGCAGCTTGGGAACTAGCGGGGTGAGTTACAATGAGCAGTTCTTC
>TRBD2|TRBV9|TRBJ2-3|many
CASARLAGTDTQYF
TGTGCCAGCGCCAGACTAGCGGGAACAGATACGCAGTATTTT
>.|TRBV7-2|TRBJ2-2|few
CASSARGRTGELFF
TGTGCCAGCAGCGCCCGCGGCCGCACTGGGGAGCTGTTTTTT
>.|TRBV4-1|TRBJ2-6|.
CASSQGFSRLSGANVLTF
TGCGCCAGCAGCCAAGGCTTTTCACGGCTCTCTGGGGCCAACGTCCTGACTTTC
>.|TRBV2|TRBJ1-6|few
CASSEGAPLHF
TGTGCCAGCAGTGAGGGGGCACCCCTCCACTTT
>.|TRBV7-8|TRBJ2-2|few
CASSLNGAFTGELFF
TGTGCCAGCAGCCTAAATGGGGCCTTCACCGGGGAGCTGTTTTTT
>.|TRBV20-1|TRBJ1-5|few
CSAREHLSNQPQHF
TGCAGTGCTAGGGAGCACCTTAGCAATCAGCCCCAGCATTTT
>.|TRBV28|TRBJ1-1|once
CASRPGQLNTEAFF
TGCGCCAGCAGGCCAGGACAGTTGAACACTGAAGCTTTCTTT
>TRBD1|TRBV7-2|TRBJ2-2|many
CASSANVDRVLNTGELFF
TGTGCCAGCAGCGCCAACGTCGACAGGGTACTGAACACCGGGGAGCTGTTTTTT
>TRBD1|TRBV29-1|TRBJ1-2|few
CSGLTGDGYTF
TGCAGCGGCCTGACAGGGGATGGCTACACCTTC
>.|TRBV7-9|TRBJ1-1|.
CASSLVWRGAEAFF
TGTGCCAGCAGCTTAGTGTGGCGGGGGGCCGAAGCTTTCTTT
>.|TRBV28|TRBJ1-2|.
CASSSYRLGGYTF
TGTGCCAGCAGTTCCTATCGTTTAGGTGGCTACACCTTC
>.|TRBV5-1|TRBJ2-2|few
CASRSSLNTGELFF
TGCGCCAGCAGGTCTAGCTTGAACACCGGGGAGCTGTTTTTT
>.|TRBV7-3|TRBJ1-5|few
CASSKNGALRGQPQHF
TGTGCCAGCAGCAAAAACGGCGCTCTGAGGGGTCAGCCCCAGCATTTT
>TRBD1|TRBV5-1|TRBJ2-5|few
CASSADRGPQETQYF
TGCGCCAGCAGCGCCGACAGGGGGCCTCAAGAGACCCAGTACTTC
>.|TRBV20-1|TRBJ1-5|many
CSASRGGGSQPQHF
TGCAGTGCTTCCCGGGGGGGAGGTAGTCAGCCCCAGCATTTT
>.|TRBV2|TRBJ2-6|few
CASSDRAGANVLTF
TGTGCCAGCAGTGACAGAGCTGGGGCCAACGTCCTGACTTTC
>TRBD1|TRBV19|TRBJ2-2|few
CASSIGQGAGELFF
TGTGCCAGTAGTATAGGACAGGGAGCCGGGGAGCTGTTTTTT
>.|TRBV6-1|TRBJ2-2|.
CASSDTGTGLAGELFF
TGTGCCAGCAGTGATACCGGAACAGGGTTGGCCGGGGAGCTGTTTTTT
>TRBD2|TRBV6-1|TRBJ2-1|many
CASRRLAGGSSYNEQFF
TGTGCCAGCAGGCGACTAGCGGGGGGCAGCTCCTACAATGAGCAGTTCTTC
>.|TRBV6-1|TRBJ1-6|.
CASNPGRDQSNSPLHF
TGTGCCAGCAATCCCGGACGGGACCAGTCTAATTCACCCCTCCACTTT
>.|TRBV7-9|TRBJ2-3|many
CASTPWGTDTQYF
TGTGCCAGCACCCCTTGGGGCACAGATACGCAGTATTTT
>TRBD2|TRBV5-5|TRBJ2-1|many
CASSLLAGDPMGQFF
TGTGCCAGCAGCTTGCTAGCGGGAGACCCCATGGGGCAGTTCTTC
>.|TRBV20-1|TRBJ2-5|few
CSARVPDAPETQYF
TGCAGTGCTAGAGTGCCGGACGCCCCGGAGACCCAGTACTTC
>.|TRBV29-1|TRBJ2-3|few
CSVGRDSSARDTQYF
TGCAGCGTTGGGCGGGACAGCTCGGCGAGAGATACGCAGTATTTT
>TRBD2|TRBV5-4|TRBJ2-2|.
CASSPGLAGVNTGELFF
TGTGCCAGCAGCCCTGGACTAGCGGGAGTTAACACCGGGGAGCTGTTTTTT
>.|TRBV6-5|TRBJ1-1|many
CATLRGSNTEAFF
TGTGCCACCCTCCGGGGTTCTAACACTGAAGCTTTCTTT
>.|TRBV6-5|TRBJ2-7|few
CASYRVGSYEQYF
TGTGCCAGTTACAGGGTAGGCTCCTACGAGCAGTACTTC
>.|TRBV20-1|TRBJ2-7|.
CSAFPPGPGGREQYF
TGCAGTGCTTTCCCCCCCGGGCCCGGTGGCAGGGAGCAGTACTTC
>TRBD1|TRBV24-1|TRBJ2-1|many
CATSDYGTGSYNEQFF
TGTGCCACCAGTGATTATGGGACAGGGTCCTACAATGAGCAGTTCTTC
>.|TRBV7-2|TRBJ2-7|few
CASSLAGRGSYEQYF
TGTGCCAGCAGCTTAGCGGGACGGGGATCCTACGAGCAGTACTTC
>.|TRBV7-9|TRBJ2-2|few
CASSLEAVNTGELFF
TGTGCCAGCAGCTTAGAGGCTGTCAACACCGGGGAGCTGTTTTTT
>TRBD2|TRBV6-5|TRBJ2-1|.
CASSRGGGGRYNEQFF
TGTGCCAGCAGTCGGGGGGGTGGCGGGAGATACAATGAGCAGTTCTTC
>.|TRBV3-1|TRBJ2-7|few
CASSQGPSVRGTYEQYF
TGTGCCAGCAGCCAAGGCCCGTCCGTGCGGGGAACCTACGAGCAGTACTTC
>.|TRBV20-1|TRBJ1-6|.
CSARDPPPSPNSPLHF
TGCAGTGCTAGAGATCCTCCACCCAGTCCCAATTCACCCCTCCACTTT
>.|TRBV3-1|TRBJ2-1|.
CASSQPGTEQFF
TGTGCCAGCAGCCAACCGGGGACTGAGCAGTTCTTC